This TCR beta chain was identified in a study of somatic mutations in cytotoxic T cells in rheumatoid arthritis. Study conclusions and caveats: CD8+ clonality increased with age in rheumatoid arthritis patients but not in healthy controls.

As to this clone: The antigen remains unidentified.

CDR3 size: 15 residues. Per germline, CDR1 SGHRS and CDR2 YFSETQ. V lost 2 bases, J lost 8 bases, and 16 bases lay in between. As processed by the authors: Patient-derived CD8+ clones with a size above 1% showed rare matches to published virus-specific TCRB sequences. Clones were read by immunoSEQ multiplex PCR, and TCRdb kept only the in-frame ones, dropping some. D and trimming were read from the DNA, whereas the V and J calls and clone size are those reported in that table. The sample consists of fewer than 20,000 clones, roughly 80% of them appearing once. This sequence was found in an adult with rheumatoid arthritis. The specimen sequenced was CD8+ T cells sorted from blood. The chain recombines TRBV5-1 with TRBJ1-4; possible D gene TRBD1, 5 bases. DNA for the CDR3: TGCGCCAGCAGCTTAGGGACGGGGGTGAGAGAAAAACTGTTTTTT. Residues: CASSLGTGVREKLFF.